This entry describes one T cell receptor beta chain. One entry per CDR3 protein, called by TCRdb with MiXCR from the RT-PCR reads. The sample holds 650,000 to 800,000 distinct CDR3 sequences, over 12% seen once. The V end was cut by 6 bases, the J end by 2 bases, with 13 bases between. From germline, CDR1 is DFQATT and CDR2 SNEGSKA (reference sequence). The CDR3 covers 14 residues. Sequencing was done on a sample of memory CD4+ T cells from blood. The TCR originated in a female donor in good health, serving as a healthy control. The chain is built from TRBV20-1 and TRBJ1-4, with no clear D. This CDR3 is CSASEARTNEKLFF. The CDR3 region has the DNA TGCAGTGCCAGCGAGGCGCGCACTAATGAAAAACTGTTTTTT.